The sequence of this TCR beta chain was determined in a study of shared clonotypes between healthy human individuals (TCRdb year 2020). With regard to the full study: Three men and a couple of women, aged 18 to 49 years, made up the cohort. To increase sequencing depth and limit assay-specific biases, different laboratories used diverse techniques to prepare libraries and sequence TCR repertoires. For each donor, three plates each were used for CD4 naive and CD4 memory, two plates were used for CD8 naive, and one plate was used for CD8 memory. The study deeply sequenced blood TCR repertoires of several healthy adults to estimate repertoire size and the extent of clonotype sharing between individuals. Each donor's leukapheresis produced roughly between roughly 0.85 and 10 billion PBMCs.

Sequences LNHNV (CDR1) and YYDKDF (CDR2) are obtained from the germline V gene (reference sequence). From cysteine to phenylalanine, the CDR3 is 15 amino acids long. Of all the DNA, just the CDR3 is kept, 45 bases in frame from base 1. V is pared back by 0 bases and J by 6 bases, with 12 bases lying between the germline termini. The donors were healthy, HIV-negative adults who had no recently reported acute infections or vaccinations. All donors were Caucasian adults living in Nashville, Tennessee, USA. CD4+ T cells were enriched by magnetic negative selection, after which naive cells were positively selected on CD45RA and the negative fraction was taken as the memory subset. Blood was collected by leukapheresis, and PBMCs were isolated by Ficoll-Histopaque density gradient centrifugation and then cryopreserved in liquid nitrogen vapor phase. Analytical flow cytometry was used to check the purity and quantity of each magnetically sorted T cell population. Genomic DNA was isolated from each sorted fraction and quantified by UV absorbance on a Nanodrop 2000c.

TCR CDR3 regions were amplified from genomic DNA by multiplex PCR using the deep immunoSEQ assay. Extracted genomic DNA from each cell subset was spread evenly across all wells of several immunoSEQ 96-well plates, with each plate serving as a replicate. For sorted subsets, approximately 190 ng of genomic DNA, equivalent to roughly 30,000 T cell genomes, went into each replicate PCR. The purified libraries were quantified using a Qubit 3.0 fluorometer, sized with a Bioanalyzer 2100, and then quantified again using the KAPA Library Quantification kit. Each immunoSEQ 96-well plate was sequenced on its own single-read 150-cycle Illumina NextSeq 550 flow cell. Per the authors' processing: Because the immunoSEQ output included only junctional sequences and no quality scores, the filtering could not be the same as the filtering used for full-length reads. Sequences were annotated with PyIR, a Python wrapper for IgBLAST v1.9, using IMGT germline references to assign V/J genes and CDR3. Reads with weak V/J assignments (E-value above 1e-6), missing CDR3, stop codons, out-of-frame junctions, or ambiguous translated residues were removed. A V3J clonotype was defined by an identical inferred V gene, J gene, and CDR3 amino acid sequence. The percentage overlap between two repertoires was calculated by dividing the number of shared unique clonotypes by the size of the smaller repertoire. Richness of each repertoire was evaluated using RTK rarefaction, the Chao1 estimator, and Recon v2.1 estimates of unobserved clonotypes. For all TCRbeta clonotypes obtained by the gDNA method from several donors, generation probabilities were computed with OLGA. TCRdb holds this immuneACCESS table with in-frame rearrangements only. Some clones are missing; in checked studies, unresolved V genes explain under half, and the rest has no known cause. V and J calls and clone size are those listed in that table; D and trimming were worked out from the DNA. Here the sample has roughly 2 million clones; around 95% occur a single time. The ten biggest clones cover around 0.13% of the sample.

What the research found in general, with its limitations: When a few donors were compared, the shared fraction of clonotypes was around 5% for naive CD4, around 3.5% for naive CD8, 2.3% for memory CD4, and approximately 0.4% for memory CD8. Naive subsets generally had larger estimated clonotype richness than memory subsets. Even with the large sequencing depth, rarefaction of the sorted-subset datasets indicated that sequencing was incomplete. Higher generation probabilities were observed for clonotypes shared by all four sorted-subset donors than for non-shared clonotypes. Sampling was restricted to blood, and TCR repertoires in tissues likely differ from the TCR repertoires found in blood. The small number of donors limited the genetic and exposure-history diversity represented. Based on pairwise subsampling, the degree of clonotype sharing among donors was expected to be affected by sequencing depth.

A word on this clone: Its antigen remains unidentified. Nothing much larger sits one base from this clone, and base qualities are not available.

The rearranged segments are TRBV15 and TRBJ1-5; TRBD1 might be the D gene, on 6 matching bases. Sequenced input: naive CD4+ T cells sorted from blood. This sample's cell subset or site label indicates: CD45RA+ positively selected. This TCR was sampled from a man aged 18 to 35 in good health. The CDR3 region: CATSRDGGAGQPQHF. The DNA reads as follows: TGTGCCACCAGCAGAGATGGGGGGGCCGGTCAGCCCCAGCATTTT.